These 22 T cell receptor beta chains came from one sample sequenced in a study of blood T cells in healthy people across ages. The use of a sample-barcoded 5' primer and a J-beta primer mix characterized a second PCR of roughly 6 to 11 cycles. TCRdb re-called the 5' RACE reads with MiXCR, one entry per CDR3 protein. This table has hundreds of thousands of distinct CDR3 sequences, 53% appearing once. Input material: blood. The source of these receptors is a man aged 80 or over in good health.

The V call is TRBV3-1, the J call TRBJ1-6; D is unresolved. The CDR3 totals 11 residues. Germline CDR1 reads LGHDT; CDR2 reads YNNKEL (reference sequence). V was clipped by 3 bases and J by 15 bases, with 9 bases between them. The CDR3 region has the DNA TGTGCCAGCAGCCATGCGGGGAGCCTCCACTTT. It yields the protein CASSHAGSLHF. Supplemented by reference TRBV3-1 and TRBJ1-6, the full variable domain reads DTAVSQTPKYLVTQMGNDKSIKCEQNLGHDTMYWYKQDSKKFLKIMFSYNNKELIINETVPNRFSPKSPDKAHLNLHINSLELGDSAVYFCASSHAGSLHFGNGTRLTVT.

CDR3: CSARGVEDSYNEQYF. The CDR3 DNA sequence: TGCAGTGCTAGAGGGGTGGAGGACTCCTACAATGAGCAGTACTTC. The chain joins TRBV20-1 to TRBJ2-1; maybe TRBD2 (5 bases). The DNA end lines up better with TRBJ2-7; the J call may be wrong. Germline V gene sequence: CDR1 DFQATT, CDR2 SNEGSKA (reference sequence). The CDR3 length is 15 residues.

Regarding this clonotype: One end of the junction varies from germline; a read error may be responsible. The V gene is TRBV12-3 or TRBV12-4, the J gene TRBJ2-1; a possible D gene is TRBD2 (6 bases). The CDR3 runs to 12 residues. The CDR3 loop is CASSLGRRERFF. As DNA, the CDR3 is TGTGCCAGCAGTTTAGGCCGGAGGGAGCGGTTCTTC.

This clonotype was recorded a few times. V and J are TRBV5-1 and TRBJ2-2, with 14 bases lining up with TRBD2. The CDR3 has 16 amino acids. The germline V gene has CDR1 SGHRS and CDR2 YFSETQ. Trimming at V came to 4 bases and at J to 7 bases, leaving 6 bases not matched to a gene. Here the CDR3 reads CASSPGLAGAHGELFF. The CDR3 DNA sequence: TGCGCCAGCAGCCCGGGACTAGCGGGAGCTCACGGGGAGCTGTTTTTT.

The rearrangement uses TRBV6-2 or TRBV6-3 and TRBJ2-5, with 9 bases matching TRBD2. This CDR3 has 19 amino acids. Per germline, CDR1 MNHEY and CDR2 SVGEGT. J gave up 1 base and V 0 bases, and 12 bases lay outside the gene matches. The CDR3 here is CASSYSRAGLAMTQETQYF. In nucleotides, the CDR3 is TGTGCCAGCAGTTACTCGAGGGCGGGACTAGCCATGACCCAAGAGACCCAGTACTTC.

This chain joins TRBV12-3 or TRBV12-4 and TRBJ2-7; 11 bases map to TRBD1. This CDR3 comprises 19 residues. The J segment lost 0 bases and the V segment lost 5 bases, leaving 15 bases of the junction unmatched. The CDR3 coding sequence is TGTGCCAGCAGTACACCGTCCCGGGACAGGGGGAAGGGCTCCTACGAGCAGTACTTC. It encodes CASSTPSRDRGKGSYEQYF.

The genes are TRBV5-1 and TRBJ2-7; 7 nucleotides line up with TRBD1. CDR1 and CDR2 from the germline V gene are SGHRS and YFSETQ. J lost 7 bases, V lost 3 bases, and 7 bases had no gene match. The CDR3 is 13 residues long. CDR3 region: CASSSEGAREQYF. CDR3 coding DNA: TGCGCCAGCAGCTCAGAGGGGGCAAGGGAGCAGTACTTC.

The V gene is TRBV14, the J gene TRBJ2-5, with TRBD2 as a possible D gene (6 bases). CDR3 length: 18 amino acids. From germline, CDR1 is SGHDN and CDR2 FVKESK. Between the trimmed V and J ends, which lost 1 base and 4 bases, there was a span of 22 bases. This chain's CDR3 is CASSQGRPGGTHGETQYF. Here the CDR3 DNA reads TGTGCCAGCAGCCAAGGTAGACCCGGAGGGACTCATGGAGAGACCCAGTACTTC.

V is TRBV6-1 and J is TRBJ1-5; no firm D call. The germline gives CDR1 MNHNS, CDR2 SASEGT. The V end was cut by 6 bases, the J end by 3 bases, with 12 bases between. CDR3 length: 14 residues. The CDR3 protein is CASRLRRNNQPQHF. CDR3 nucleotide sequence: TGTGCCAGCAGACTACGTCGGAACAATCAGCCCCAGCATTTT.

The CDR3 is CASGEGSGGNQPQHF. CDR3 DNA sequence: TGTGCCAGCGGGGAGGGGAGCGGTGGGAATCAGCCCCAGCATTTT. This rearrangement joins TRBV6-1 to TRBJ1-5; weak D call: TRBD1 (5 bases). Trimming cost V 8 bases and J 4 bases, with 18 bases left between them. The CDR3 is made up of 15 amino acids. Germline loops: CDR1 MNHNS, CDR2 SASEGT.

The J gene is TRBJ2-7, the V gene TRBV7-9; D tentatively fits TRBD1 or TRBD2 (5 bases each). The DNA matches TRBJ2-5 better at its end, which makes the J call doubtful. This CDR3 contains 17 residues. CDR1 is SEHNR and CDR2 is FQNEAQ in the germline V gene (reference sequence). CDR3 sequence (DNA): TGTGCCAGCAGCACTAGACGTCGTAGGGGAGCGGAGGAGACCCAGTACTTC. Its protein is CASSTRRRRGAEETQYF.

This clonotype has more than one count but fewer than ten. This chain links TRBV7-6 with TRBJ2-5; the D is unclear. This CDR3 comprises 14 residues. Between the trimmed V and J ends, which lost 5 bases and 5 bases, there was a span of 15 bases. The germline V gene encodes CDR1 SGHVS and CDR2 FNYEAQ. The CDR3 here is CASSPPSSEETQYF. The CDR3 nucleotides read TGTGCCAGCAGCCCACCCTCGAGCGAGGAGACCCAGTACTTC.

The V gene is TRBV14, the J gene TRBJ2-7; 8 bases line up with TRBD2. V gave up 2 bases and J gave up 8 bases; unmatched junction bases: 11. This CDR3 is 15 amino acids long. Germline loops: CDR1 SGHDN, CDR2 FVKESK. DNA of the CDR3: TGTGCCAGCAGCCAAAATCCTGGGACTAGACCCAAGCAGTACTTC. It encodes CASSQNPGTRPKQYF.

This chain links TRBV20-1 with TRBJ2-7; TRBD2 matches at 12 bases. V shed 2 bases, J shed 1 base, and the junction held 15 bases outside the gene matches. This CDR3 is 19 amino acids long. Germline V CDR1 and CDR2: DFQATT, SNEGSKA (reference sequence). This CDR3 is CSARPSPLAGGLWSYEQYF. The CDR3 nucleotides are TGCAGTGCTAGACCCTCCCCACTAGCGGGAGGTCTATGGTCCTACGAGCAGTACTTC.

The V call is TRBV2, the J call TRBJ1-5; no reliable D call. The germline gives CDR1 SNHLY, CDR2 FYNNEI. V was shortened by 6 bases and J by 4 bases, with 10 bases between the two germline ends. CDR3 size: 13 residues. The DNA of the CDR3 is TGTGCCAGCAGCGGAGCGGGGAATCAGCCCCAGCATTTT. This codes for CASSGAGNQPQHF.

The J gene is TRBJ2-5, the V gene TRBV7-2, with TRBD1 identical over 8 bases. Trimming took 5 bases from V and 5 from J; bases not matched to a gene: 7. The CDR3 runs to 14 residues. Germline assignment: CDR1 SGHTA and CDR2 FQGNSA. The CDR3 DNA reads TGTGCCAGCAGCATATCAGGGGGCGCGGAGACCCAGTACTTC. Translation gives CASSISGGAETQYF.

V gene TRBV11-2 combines with J gene TRBJ2-4; tentative D call: TRBD1 (6 bases). Judging by the DNA end, TRBJ2-7 fits better; the J call may be wrong. The CDR3 covers 15 residues. The germline V gene encodes CDR1 SGHAT and CDR2 FQNNGV. This CDR3 reads CASSTPGHILDEQYF. For the CDR3, the DNA is TGTGCCAGCAGTACCCCGGGACACATTCTCGACGAGCAGTACTTC.

The chain employs TRBV6-5 and TRBJ1-5, with D maybe TRBD1 (5 bases). CDR3 length: 16 amino acids. Trimming shortened V by 5 bases and J by 4 bases, and 18 bases separated the two germline ends. The germline V gene encodes CDR1 MNHEY and CDR2 SVGAGI. The CDR3 sequence is CASSRFSQGGNQPQHF. CDR3 DNA: TGTGCCAGCAGTCGGTTCAGTCAGGGCGGGAATCAGCCCCAGCATTTT.

This clonotype was observed a few times. The chain combines TRBV15 with TRBJ1-2; tentative D call: TRBD1 (5 bases). This CDR3 is built from 13 residues. Germline CDR1 reads LNHNV; CDR2 reads YYDKDF (reference sequence). The germline V and J ends were trimmed by 0 bases and 6 bases, with 8 bases remaining between them. CDR3 coding DNA: TGTGCCACCAGCAGAGAAGGGGAAGATGGCTACACCTTC. It yields the protein CATSREGEDGYTF.

The chain couples TRBV24-1 to TRBJ2-1; 8 bases fit TRBD2. The CDR3 has 16 amino acids. The V gene's germline CDR1 is KGHDR and CDR2 SFDVKD. Trimming cost V 8 bases and J 2 bases; bases outside gene matches: 10. As DNA, the CDR3 is TGTGCCACCACCAGTCCCGGGACTAGGGCCTACAATGAGCAGTTCTTC. Residues: CATTSPGTRAYNEQFF.

V usage is TRBV9 and J usage is TRBJ2-3; 9 positions agree with TRBD1. The CDR3 is 14 amino acids. V was clipped by 3 bases and J by 4 bases; unmatched bases: 3. CDR1 is SGDLS and CDR2 is YYNGEE in the germline V gene. As DNA, the CDR3 is TGTGCCAGCAGCGCCAGACAGGGGGCAGATACGCAGTATTTT. The encoded protein is CASSARQGADTQYF.

The chain joins TRBV20-1 to TRBJ2-3; D unresolved. Trimming took 3 bases from V and 8 from J, leaving 9 bases between them. This CDR3 comprises 11 residues. CDR1 is DFQATT and CDR2 is SNEGSKA in the germline V gene (reference sequence). CDR3 loop: CSASTLGTQYF. The CDR3 coding sequence is TGCAGTGCTAGCACTCTTGGTACGCAGTATTTT.